A single sample is the source of the 23 T cell receptor beta chains below, sequenced in a study of PD-1 and CTLA-4 blockade in melanoma. The data were produced by immunoSEQ multiplex PCR, yet TCRdb's version contains in-frame clones alone and is incomplete. Of 32,000 or so clones listed, roughly nine tenths are singletons. This sample comprised CD8+ T cells from peripheral blood, obtained before anti-PD-1 treatment. The source of these receptors is a human donor with melanoma.

This sequence joins TRBV14 and TRBJ2-3; 8 bases map to TRBD2. This CDR3 is built from 19 residues. V was clipped by 2 bases and J by 0 bases; unmatched bases: 13. Germline V gene lookup returns CDR1 SGHDN and CDR2 FVKESK. The CDR3 region is CASSQRLLAGDPSTDTQYF. The CDR3, as DNA: TGTGCCAGCAGCCAACGCCTCCTAGCGGGTGACCCTAGCACAGATACGCAGTATTTT.

This rearrangement joins TRBV27 to TRBJ1-1; tentative D call: TRBD1 (6 bases). V lost 6 bases to trimming and J lost 4 bases, with 18 bases between them. The CDR3 is made up of 15 amino acids. CDR1 is MNHEY, CDR2 SMNVEV, per germline (reference sequence). CDR3 amino acids: CASRGMTGASTEAFF. CDR3 nucleotide sequence: TGTGCCAGCAGGGGAATGACAGGAGCCAGCACTGAAGCTTTCTTT.

The chain employs TRBV5-8 and TRBJ2-6; D gene unclear. Germline lookup yields CDR1 SGHTS and CDR2 YDEGEE. The CDR3 is 15 amino acids. V lost 4 bases, J lost 1 base, and 9 bases lay in between. The CDR3 loop is CASSDPASGANVLTF. The CDR3 DNA follows: TGTGCCAGCAGCGACCCAGCGTCTGGGGCCAACGTCCTGACTTTC.

This chain uses TRBV4-1 with TRBJ2-4, with a tentative D call TRBD2 (5 bases). This CDR3 region has 16 residues. Germline V lookup: CDR1 MGHRA, CDR2 YSYEKL. V shed 8 bases and J shed 3 bases, with 20 bases lying between them. The DNA of the CDR3 is TGCGCCAGCTCAGATGGGCCGGGGAGCGACAAAAACATTCAGTACTTC. Translated, it gives CASSDGPGSDKNIQYF.

The gene calls are TRBV7-9 and TRBJ2-5; D gene unclear. The CDR3 contains 15 residues. V was pared by 1 base and J by 3 bases, with 12 bases between. Germline CDR1 is SEHNR and CDR2 is FQNEAQ (reference sequence). The CDR3 region is CASSLGGRVEETQYF. CDR3 nucleotide sequence: TGTGCCAGCAGCTTAGGAGGACGCGTGGAAGAGACCCAGTACTTC.

The J gene is TRBJ2-3, the V gene TRBV10-3, with 10 bases aligning to TRBD1. The germline V gene encodes CDR1 ENHRY and CDR2 SYGVKD. The ends lost 10 bases at V and 5 bases at J; junction bases unmatched: 12. The CDR3 is 15 amino acids. Written as DNA, the CDR3 is TGTGCCACCTCCCCCGGGACAGGGGTCGAAGATACGCAGTATTTT. This sequence encodes CATSPGTGVEDTQYF.

The chain combines TRBV5-1 with TRBJ1-2; no definite D call. Looked up from germline, CDR1 is SGHRS and CDR2 is YFSETQ. V was cut by 1 base and J by 6 bases, with 13 bases left in between. The CDR3 covers 14 residues. The CDR3 DNA sequence: TGCGCCAGCAGCTTGCCGACGGACGCCAATGGCTACACCTTC. Its protein product is CASSLPTDANGYTF.

The genes are TRBV5-4 and TRBJ1-6, with D maybe TRBD1 (6 bases). Germline lookup yields CDR1 SGHNT and CDR2 YYREEE (reference sequence). The CDR3 extends over 16 amino acids. The germline V and J ends were trimmed by 4 bases and 5 bases, with 16 bases remaining between them. This CDR3 is CASSATGPVDNSPLHF. The CDR3 coding sequence is TGTGCCAGCAGCGCAACAGGGCCGGTCGATAATTCACCCCTCCACTTT.

The V and J genes are TRBV7-2 and TRBJ2-1; the D gene is possibly TRBD2 (6 bases). This CDR3 has 13 residues. The V gene lost 2 bases and the J gene lost 6 bases, with 8 bases spanning the gap. The V gene's germline CDR1 is SGHTA and CDR2 FQGNSA. Here the CDR3 reads CASSLRDSNEQFF. CDR3 bases: TGTGCCAGCAGCTTACGGGACTCCAATGAGCAGTTCTTC. The complete variable domain, with remaining parts taken from reference TRBV7-2 and TRBJ2-1, reads GAGVSQSPSNKVTEKGKDVELRCDPISGHTALYWYRQSLGQGLEFLIYFQGNSAPDKSGLPSDRFSAERTGGSVSTLTIQRTQQEDSAVYLCASSLRDSNEQFFGPGTRLTVL.

The V and J genes are TRBV15 and TRBJ2-7; perhaps TRBD1 as D (5 bases). The length of the CDR3 is 14 residues. V lost 1 base, J lost 4 bases, and 11 bases lay in between. In germline, CDR1 is LNHNV, CDR2 YYDKDF (reference sequence). The CDR3, as DNA: TGTGCCACCAGCAGAGCCTGGGGCAAATACGAGCAGTACTTC. It yields the protein CATSRAWGKYEQYF.

This clone has just one count. This chain uses TRBV9 with TRBJ2-7; perhaps TRBD1 as D (6 bases). Looked up from germline, CDR1 is SGDLS and CDR2 is YYNGEE. Between the trimmed V and J ends, which lost 4 bases and 0 bases, there was a span of 11 bases. The CDR3 runs to 14 residues. In DNA form, the CDR3 reads TGTGCCAGCAGCTACGGGGACACCTCCTACGAGCAGTACTTC. It codes for CASSYGDTSYEQYF.

This chain links TRBV19 with TRBJ1-4; possible D gene TRBD1, 5 bases. Germline V gene data show CDR1 as LNHDA and CDR2 as SQIVND (reference sequence). The CDR3 has 14 residues. The V end lost 3 bases, the J end lost 6 bases, and 11 bases lay between the germline ends. CDR3 amino acids: CASSILGEDEKLFF. The CDR3 nucleotides are TGTGCCAGTAGTATCCTAGGGGAGGATGAAAAACTGTTTTTT.

The DNA of the CDR3 is TGTGCCAGCAGTTCAGCGGGTCTGGGCGGCTACACCTTC. It translates to CASSSAGLGGYTF. The chain is built from TRBV12-3 or TRBV12-4 and TRBJ1-2; D remains ambiguous. The V end was cut by 4 bases, the J end by 8 bases, with 14 bases between. The CDR3 sequence is 13 residues long.

V is TRBV18 and J is TRBJ2-7; no clear D gene. The CDR3 has 14 amino acids. V lost 0 bases and J lost 2, with 8 bases in between. Per the germline V gene, CDR1 is KGHSH and CDR2 is LQKENI. CDR3 region: CASSPPPGTYEQYF. As DNA, the CDR3 is TGTGCCAGCTCACCACCCCCCGGAACCTACGAGCAGTACTTC.

The chain joins TRBV28 to TRBJ1-4; 10 bases are a match to TRBD1. This CDR3 has 14 amino acids. Trimming removed 7 bases from V and 6 bases from J; junction bases left unmatched: 5. In germline, CDR1 is MDHEN, CDR2 SYDVKM. The CDR3 region is CASNDRGHHEKLFF. For the CDR3, the DNA is TGTGCCAGCAACGACAGGGGGCATCATGAAAAACTGTTTTTT.

The sample holds one count of this clone. The rearrangement joins TRBV27 to TRBJ1-6, with 7 bases that match TRBD1. Looked up from germline, CDR1 is MNHEY and CDR2 is SMNVEV (reference sequence). The length of the CDR3 is 16 residues. Trimming cost V 0 bases and J 1 base; bases outside gene matches: 0. As DNA, the CDR3 is TGTGCCAGCAGTTTATCGACAGGGTCCTATAATTCACCCCTCCACTTT. Amino acids: CASSLSTGSYNSPLHF.

A single count supports this clone. This chain uses TRBV5-5 with TRBJ2-6; possible D gene TRBD2, 5 bases. Germline V gene lookup returns CDR1 SGHKS and CDR2 YYEKEE (reference sequence). This CDR3 has 17 residues. Trimming pared 6 bases from V and 1 base from J, leaving 17 bases between. The CDR3 DNA is TGTGCCAGCACTTACGAGGGAGACAAGTCTGGGGCCAACGTCCTGACTTTC. The encoded protein is CASTYEGDKSGANVLTF.

The chain has TRBV5-4 and TRBJ2-3; 8 positions agree with TRBD2. Trimming cost V 7 bases and J 3 bases; bases outside gene matches: 1. This CDR3 comprises 12 residues. Germline V gives CDR1 SGHNT, CDR2 YYREEE (reference sequence). The CDR3 DNA is TGTGCCAGCTCTAGCGGGACAGATACGCAGTATTTT. Protein product: CASSSGTDTQYF.

The rearrangement uses TRBV2 and TRBJ1-6, with 8 bases matching TRBD1. This CDR3 is 15 amino acids long. V lost 7 bases to trimming and J lost 4 bases; unmatched junction nucleotides: 6. Germline CDR1 is SNHLY and CDR2 is FYNNEI. Here the CDR3 reads CASTGTGDYNSPLHF. CDR3 coding DNA: TGTGCCAGCACGGGGACAGGCGATTATAATTCACCCCTCCACTTT.

This rearrangement joins TRBV7-9 to TRBJ2-5; 9 bases are a match to TRBD1. CDR1 is SEHNR and CDR2 is FQNEAQ in the germline V gene (reference sequence). This CDR3 has 14 residues. After removal of 7 bases from V and 2 bases from J, the junction contained 5 bases not matched to a gene. The CDR3 sequence: CASKRGTGQETQYF. CDR3 in DNA: TGTGCCAGCAAAAGAGGGACAGGGCAAGAGACCCAGTACTTC.

The genes are TRBV12-3 or TRBV12-4 and TRBJ1-1; perhaps TRBD1 as D (6 bases). The V end lost 4 bases, the J end lost 8 bases, and 14 bases lay between the germline ends. The CDR3 is 13 residues long. CDR3 nucleotide sequence: TGTGCCAGCAGTTCCGAGACAGGCCCGGAAGCTTTCTTT. The encoded protein is CASSSETGPEAFF.

The V and J genes are TRBV27 and TRBJ2-7; 12 bases match TRBD2. The CDR3 totals 15 residues. Germline V gene sequence: CDR1 MNHEY, CDR2 SMNVEV (reference sequence). The ends lost 4 bases at V and 3 bases at J; junction bases unmatched: 4. The CDR3 here is CASSSWTSGDYEQYF. The CDR3 DNA reads TGTGCCAGCAGTTCCTGGACTAGCGGGGACTACGAGCAGTACTTC.

The chain combines TRBV6-2 or TRBV6-3 with TRBJ2-1; 9 bases match TRBD2. The CDR3 has 17 amino acids. CDR1 MNHEY and CDR2 SVGEGT come from the germline V gene. Losses at the gene ends were 0 bases for V and 6 bases for J; bases not matched to a gene: 9. The CDR3 loop is CASSYSTRTSAPNEQFF. The CDR3 bases are TGTGCCAGCAGTTACTCGACACGGACTAGCGCTCCCAATGAGCAGTTCTTC.